These T cell receptor beta chains were read from a single sample in a study of blood T cell repertoires in COVID-19. TCRdb keeps only in-frame clones here, not all; method: immunoSEQ multiplex PCR. The data show around 140,000 clones, about 87% seen once. Specimen: peripheral blood. The receptors come from a woman aged 45-65 years with acute or convalescent COVID-19. The CDR3 runs from the conserved cysteine through the conserved F or W. D genes are given only for firm matches. For some rows the clone size is stated as once, few or many, or as a class when expanded; others skip it.

v_call: TRBV2; clone_size: few; j_call: TRBJ2-7; d_call: TRBD1; cdr3_aa: CASITRTGGYEQYF; cdr3_nt: TGTGCCAGCATCACCCGGACAGGAGGCTACGAGCAGTACTTC
v_call: TRBV19; clone_size: .; j_call: TRBJ1-5; d_call: .; cdr3_aa: CASSISWDQPQHF; cdr3_nt: TGTGCCAGTAGTATTAGCTGGGATCAGCCCCAGCATTTT
v_call: TRBV27; clone_size: .; j_call: TRBJ1-3; d_call: TRBD1; cdr3_aa: CASRPGQFSGNTIYF; cdr3_nt: TGTGCCAGCAGACCGGGACAGTTCTCTGGAAACACCATATATTTT
v_call: TRBV27; clone_size: .; j_call: TRBJ2-3; d_call: .; cdr3_aa: CASSLRTAETDTQYF; cdr3_nt: TGTGCCAGCAGCCTAAGGACAGCCGAAACAGATACGCAGTATTTT
v_call: TRBV11-2; clone_size: .; j_call: TRBJ2-7; d_call: .; cdr3_aa: CASSLMGLLYEQYF; cdr3_nt: TGTGCCAGCAGCTTAATGGGACTCCTTTACGAGCAGTACTTC
v_call: TRBV5-1; clone_size: .; j_call: TRBJ2-3; d_call: TRBD2; cdr3_aa: CASRRLAGDRTDTQYF; cdr3_nt: TGCGCCAGCAGAAGACTAGCGGGAGACCGCACAGATACGCAGTATTTT
v_call: TRBV4-2; clone_size: .; j_call: TRBJ1-6; d_call: TRBD1; cdr3_aa: CASPSQGQGWSSYNSPLHF; cdr3_nt: TGTGCCAGCCCCAGCCAGGGACAGGGATGGAGCTCCTATAATTCACCCCTCCACTTT
v_call: TRBV6-2/TRBV6-3; clone_size: .; j_call: TRBJ1-3; d_call: .; cdr3_aa: CASSYLGTGNTIYF; cdr3_nt: TGTGCCAGCAGTTACCTCGGGACTGGAAACACCATATATTTT
v_call: TRBV13; clone_size: .; j_call: TRBJ2-1; d_call: TRBD2; cdr3_aa: CASSLKGQTRLAGRNEQFF; cdr3_nt: TGTGCCAGCAGCTTAAAGGGACAAACTAGACTAGCGGGTCGGAATGAGCAGTTCTTC
v_call: TRBV7-6; clone_size: .; j_call: TRBJ2-7; d_call: TRBD1; cdr3_aa: CASSRDRGPNYEQYF; cdr3_nt: TGTGCCAGCAGCCGGGACAGGGGCCCTAACTACGAGCAGTACTTC
v_call: TRBV28; clone_size: .; j_call: TRBJ1-1; d_call: TRBD1; cdr3_aa: CASSVRDRVARAFF; cdr3_nt: TGTGCCAGCAGCGTCCGGGACAGGGTTGCTCGGGCTTTCTTT
v_call: TRBV5-1; clone_size: .; j_call: TRBJ1-1; d_call: TRBD1; cdr3_aa: CASSLVATGDTEAFF; cdr3_nt: TGCGCCAGCAGCTTGGTGGCTACAGGGGACACTGAAGCTTTCTTT
v_call: TRBV29-1; clone_size: .; j_call: TRBJ2-5; d_call: TRBD2; cdr3_aa: CSVEGLAGALPHQETQYF; cdr3_nt: TGCAGCGTTGAAGGGCTAGCGGGGGCCCTACCGCATCAAGAGACCCAGTACTTC
v_call: TRBV25-1; clone_size: few; j_call: TRBJ2-2; d_call: TRBD2; cdr3_aa: CATIPPGGQIGTGELFF; cdr3_nt: TGTGCCACCATCCCGCCGGGGGGGCAAATCGGCACCGGGGAGCTGTTTTTT
v_call: TRBV6-6; clone_size: .; j_call: TRBJ1-2; d_call: .; cdr3_aa: CASSSGGVANYGYTF; cdr3_nt: TGTGCCAGCTCCTCGGGAGGGGTAGCTAACTATGGCTACACCTTC
v_call: TRBV24-1; clone_size: .; j_call: TRBJ2-3; d_call: .; cdr3_aa: CATSDPLEDTQYF; cdr3_nt: TGTGCCACCAGTGACCCATTAGAAGATACGCAGTATTTT
v_call: TRBV15; clone_size: .; j_call: TRBJ1-2; d_call: TRBD1; cdr3_aa: CATSANRGQNYGYTF; cdr3_nt: TGTGCCACCAGCGCAAATAGGGGACAGAACTATGGCTACACCTTC
v_call: TRBV7-2; clone_size: .; j_call: TRBJ2-7; d_call: TRBD2; cdr3_aa: CASSLDWGGSYEQYF; cdr3_nt: TGTGCCAGCAGCTTAGATTGGGGGGGCTCCTACGAGCAGTACTTC
v_call: TRBV18; clone_size: .; j_call: TRBJ2-1; d_call: TRBD2; cdr3_aa: CASSPFDTLPGLAELFNEQFF; cdr3_nt: TGTGCCAGCTCACCATTCGATACACTGCCGGGACTAGCGGAGCTATTCAATGAGCAGTTCTTC
v_call: TRBV6-1; clone_size: .; j_call: TRBJ1-1; d_call: TRBD1; cdr3_aa: CASSDQGAGWDTEAFF; cdr3_nt: TGTGCCAGCAGTGACCAGGGGGCGGGATGGGACACTGAAGCTTTCTTT